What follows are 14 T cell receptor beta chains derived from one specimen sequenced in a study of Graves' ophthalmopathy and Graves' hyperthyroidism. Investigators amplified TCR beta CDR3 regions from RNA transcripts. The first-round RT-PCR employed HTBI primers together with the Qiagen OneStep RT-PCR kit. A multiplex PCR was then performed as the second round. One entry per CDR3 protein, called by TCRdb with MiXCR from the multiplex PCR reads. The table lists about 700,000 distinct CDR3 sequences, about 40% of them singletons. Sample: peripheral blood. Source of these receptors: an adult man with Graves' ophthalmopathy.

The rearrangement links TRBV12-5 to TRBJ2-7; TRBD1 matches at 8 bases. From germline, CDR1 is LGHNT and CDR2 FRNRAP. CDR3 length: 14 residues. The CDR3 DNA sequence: TGTGCCAGCAGTTTAGGACAGGGTATGGACGAGCAGTACTTC. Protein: CASSLGQGMDEQYF.

The CDR3 is CASSLEVVGERETQYF. Written as DNA, the CDR3 is TGTGCCAGCAGCTTAGAAGTAGTGGGAGAAAGAGAGACCCAGTACTTC. V and J are TRBV7-8 and TRBJ2-5; TRBD2 is a possible D gene (5 bases). Germline assignment: CDR1 SGHVS and CDR2 FQNEAQ. Trimming shortened V by 1 base and J by 4 bases, and 16 bases separated the two germline ends. This CDR3 contains 16 residues.

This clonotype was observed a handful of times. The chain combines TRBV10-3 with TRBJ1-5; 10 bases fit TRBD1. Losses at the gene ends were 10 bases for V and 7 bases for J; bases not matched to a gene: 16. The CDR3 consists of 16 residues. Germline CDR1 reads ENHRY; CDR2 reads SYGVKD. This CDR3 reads CASRPTGTGARQPQHF. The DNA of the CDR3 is TGTGCCAGCAGACCCACCGGGACAGGGGCCCGGCAGCCCCAGCATTTT.

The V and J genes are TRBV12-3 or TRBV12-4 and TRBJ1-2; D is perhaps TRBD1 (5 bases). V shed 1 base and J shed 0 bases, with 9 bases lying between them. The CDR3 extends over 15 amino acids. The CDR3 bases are TGTGCCAGCAGTTTAGGCCAGGGAGCTAACTATGGCTACACCTTC. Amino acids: CASSLGQGANYGYTF.

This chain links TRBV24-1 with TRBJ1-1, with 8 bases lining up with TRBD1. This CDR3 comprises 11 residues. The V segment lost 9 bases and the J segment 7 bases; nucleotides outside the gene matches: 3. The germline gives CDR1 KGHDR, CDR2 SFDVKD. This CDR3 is CATGDRNEAFF. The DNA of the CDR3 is TGTGCCACCGGGGACAGGAATGAAGCTTTCTTT.

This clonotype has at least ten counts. In DNA, the CDR3 is TGTGCCAGCAGCCACGAGCCTTATAATTCACCCCTCCACTTT. Translating it yields CASSHEPYNSPLHF. This chain uses TRBV7-2 with TRBJ1-6; unclear D gene. V was trimmed by 5 bases and J by 4 bases, leaving 9 bases between them. Germline assignment: CDR1 SGHTA and CDR2 FQGNSA. There are 14 residues in the CDR3.

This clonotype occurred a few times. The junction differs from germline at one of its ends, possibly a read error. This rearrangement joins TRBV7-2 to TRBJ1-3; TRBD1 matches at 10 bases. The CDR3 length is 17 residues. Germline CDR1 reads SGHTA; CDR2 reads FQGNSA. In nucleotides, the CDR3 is TGCGCCAGCAGCCAAGATGGACAGGGGGGTTCAAGGAACACCATATATTTT. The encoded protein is CASSQDGQGGSRNTIYF. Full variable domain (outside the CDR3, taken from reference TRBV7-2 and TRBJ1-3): GAGVSQSPSNKVTEKGKDVELRCDPISGHTALYWYRQSLGQGLEFLIYFQGNSAPDKSGLPSDRFSAERTGGSVSTLTIQRTQQEDSAVYLCASSQDGQGGSRNTIYFGEGSWLTVV.

In nucleotides, the CDR3 is TGTGCCAGCAGCATAAATGTGAAAGGCGAGCAGTACTTC. Residues: CASSINVKGEQYF. The chain recombines TRBV7-9 with TRBJ2-7; D is ambiguous. The CDR3 is 13 amino acids. The V gene lost 5 bases and the J gene lost 6 bases, with 14 bases spanning the gap. Per the germline V gene, CDR1 is SEHNR and CDR2 is FQNEAQ (reference sequence).

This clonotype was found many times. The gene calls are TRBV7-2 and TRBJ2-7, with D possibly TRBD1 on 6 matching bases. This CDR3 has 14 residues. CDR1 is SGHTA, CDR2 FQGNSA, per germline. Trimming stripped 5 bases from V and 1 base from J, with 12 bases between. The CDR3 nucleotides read TGTGCCAGCAGCCCCTCCGGGACATCCTACGAGCAGTACTTC. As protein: CASSPSGTSYEQYF.

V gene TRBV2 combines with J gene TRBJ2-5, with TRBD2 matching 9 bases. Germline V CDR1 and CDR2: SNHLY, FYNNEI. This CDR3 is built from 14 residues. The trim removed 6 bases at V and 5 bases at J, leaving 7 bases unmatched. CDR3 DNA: TGTGCCAGCAGGGGAGATAGCGGGAGTGAGACCCAGTACTTC. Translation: CASRGDSGSETQYF.

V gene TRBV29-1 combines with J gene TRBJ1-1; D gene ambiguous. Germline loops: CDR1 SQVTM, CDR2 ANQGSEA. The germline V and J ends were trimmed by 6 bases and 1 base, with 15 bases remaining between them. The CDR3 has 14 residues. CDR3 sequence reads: CSVPLDKRNTEAFF. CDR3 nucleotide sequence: TGCAGCGTACCCCTGGATAAGCGGAACACTGAAGCTTTCTTT. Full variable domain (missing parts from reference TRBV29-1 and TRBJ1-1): SAVISQKPSRDICQRGTSLTIQCQVDSQVTMMFWYRQQPGQSLTLIATANQGSEATYESGFVIDKFPISRPNLTFSTLTVSNMSPEDSSIYLCSVPLDKRNTEAFFGQGTRLTVV.

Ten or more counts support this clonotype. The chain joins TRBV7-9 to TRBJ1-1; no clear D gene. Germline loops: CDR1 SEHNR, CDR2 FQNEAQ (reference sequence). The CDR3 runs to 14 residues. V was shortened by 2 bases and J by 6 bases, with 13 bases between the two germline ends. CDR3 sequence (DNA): TGTGCCAGCAGCTTAAAGGCTCGAGGCTCTGAAGCTTTCTTT. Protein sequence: CASSLKARGSEAFF.

The DNA of the CDR3 is TGTGCCACCCTCCGGGGCCCGTCGGGCTACACCTTC. Translated: CATLRGPSGYTF. The chain links TRBV24-1 to TRBJ1-2, with a weak D call TRBD1 (5 bases). The germline V and J ends were trimmed by 9 bases and 8 bases, with 15 bases remaining between them. This CDR3 is 12 amino acids long. In germline, CDR1 is KGHDR, CDR2 SFDVKD.

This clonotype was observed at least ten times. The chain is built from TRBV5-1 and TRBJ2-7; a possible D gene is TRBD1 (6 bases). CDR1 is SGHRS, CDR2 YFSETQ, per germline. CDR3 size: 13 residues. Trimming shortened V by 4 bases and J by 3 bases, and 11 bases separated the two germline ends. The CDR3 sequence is CASSQDRYYEQYF. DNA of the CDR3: TGCGCCAGCAGCCAGGACAGATACTACGAGCAGTACTTC.